What follows are 30 T cell receptor beta chains derived from one specimen sequenced in a study of T cells after yellow fever vaccination. TCRdb fed the 5' RACE reads into MiXCR, producing one record per CDR3 protein. The table records hundreds of thousands of distinct CDR3 sequences, about a sixth of them present only once. Sequences were derived from PBMCs, sampled 4 to 5 days after the first yellow fever vaccination. Receptors originate from a man in his late teens or twenties who received the YFV17D yellow fever vaccine.

V is TRBV27 and J is TRBJ2-3, with D possibly being TRBD1 (5 bases). Germline V gene data show CDR1 as MNHEY and CDR2 as SMNVEV (reference sequence). The CDR3 extends over 16 amino acids. V dropped 3 bases and J dropped 0 bases, with 13 bases sitting between them. The CDR3 DNA is TGTGCCAGCAGTTTCAGGGCTGCTACTAGCACAGATACGCAGTATTTT. Protein: CASSFRAATSTDTQYF.

This sequence joins TRBV30 and TRBJ1-1; D is unclear. The length of the CDR3 is 11 residues. Germline lookup yields CDR1 GTSNPN and CDR2 SVGIG (reference sequence). The CDR3 DNA reads as TGTTTTGTCAAGGCGGACACTGAAGCTTTCTTT. This codes for CFVKADTEAFF.

The rearrangement uses TRBV6-4 and TRBJ2-1, with 9 bases that match TRBD1. CDR3 length: 15 residues. The germline gives CDR1 MRHNA, CDR2 SNTAGT. V trimming: 6 bases; J trimming: 9 bases; junction bases outside the gene matches: 12. CDR3 bases: TGTGCCAGCAGCGAGAATGGACAGGGGTTGGGTGAGCAGTTCTTC. This translates into CASSENGQGLGEQFF.

This clonotype has more than one count but fewer than ten. The rearrangement joins TRBV2 to TRBJ2-3; a possible D gene is TRBD2 (5 bases). Germline-derived CDR1 and CDR2 are SNHLY and FYNNEI. V gave up 7 bases and J gave up 3 bases, with 11 bases separating them. This CDR3 has 13 amino acids. CDR3 coding DNA: TGTGCCAGCAAAGAGGGTGAAACAGATACGCAGTATTTT. Amino acid sequence: CASKEGETDTQYF.

This rearrangement joins TRBV4-1 to TRBJ1-1; the D is unclear. Trimming cost V 2 bases and J 4 bases, with 8 bases left between them. The CDR3 loop spans 13 amino acids. Germline V gives CDR1 MGHRA, CDR2 YSYEKL. CDR3 amino acids: CASSQSGRTEAFF. In DNA, the CDR3 is TGCGCCAGCAGCCAATCTGGGCGCACTGAAGCTTTCTTT.

This clonotype was counted a few times. The chain uses TRBV4-3 and TRBJ2-5, with D uncertain. The germline gives CDR1 LGHNA, CDR2 YSLEER. V lost 1 base and J lost 5, with 8 bases in between. The CDR3 covers 13 residues. The CDR3 reads CASSQALRETQYF. CDR3 bases: TGCGCCAGCAGCCAAGCGTTACGGGAGACCCAGTACTTC.

CDR3 sequence (DNA): TGTGCCAGCCAGCAGGAGAACACCGGGGAGCTGTTTTTT. This codes for CASQQENTGELFF. The V and J genes are TRBV9 and TRBJ2-2; no clear D gene. The germline V gene has CDR1 SGDLS and CDR2 YYNGEE. CDR3 length: 13 amino acids. V shed 7 bases and J shed 1 base, with 8 bases lying between them.

The chain recombines TRBV6-2 or TRBV6-3 with TRBJ2-1, with 10 bases that match TRBD2. Germline-derived CDR1 and CDR2 are MNHEY and SVGEGT. This CDR3 is 16 amino acids long. The junction had 7 bases not matched to a gene; V was cut back by 6 bases and J by 2 bases. The CDR3 sequence is CASSSPSGGPYNEQFF. For the CDR3, the DNA is TGTGCCAGCAGCTCGCCTAGCGGGGGACCCTACAATGAGCAGTTCTTC.

The chain is built from TRBV5-1 and TRBJ2-2; D is ambiguous. V lost 0 bases and J lost 4, with 10 bases in between. From germline, CDR1 is SGHRS and CDR2 YFSETQ. The CDR3 runs to 15 residues. The CDR3 here is CASSLATSGTGELFF. The DNA of the CDR3 is TGCGCCAGCAGCTTGGCAACTTCGGGCACCGGGGAGCTGTTTTTT.

The chain carries TRBV28 and TRBJ2-2; D gene uncertain. Between the trimmed V and J ends, which lost 1 base and 4 bases, there was a span of 7 bases. The CDR3 sequence is 14 residues long. Germline V gene sequence: CDR1 MDHEN, CDR2 SYDVKM. The CDR3 DNA sequence: TGTGCCAGCAGTTTATATCGCTCCACCGGGGAGCTGTTTTTT. Its translation: CASSLYRSTGELFF.

The table lists this clonotype with a few counts. The chain recombines TRBV7-2 with TRBJ2-7; D might be TRBD1 (6 bases). Trimming pared 1 base from V and 3 bases from J, leaving 13 bases between. The CDR3 runs 15 residues. CDR1 and CDR2 (germline): SGHTA, FQGNSA. The CDR3 DNA reads TGTGCCAGCAGCTTAGTGCAGGGGTCTCGCTACGAGCAGTACTTC. This translates into CASSLVQGSRYEQYF.

This clonotype was counted a few times. This chain joins TRBV7-9 and TRBJ1-1; D perhaps matches TRBD1 (5 bases). V was clipped by 0 bases and J by 4 bases, with 6 bases between them. This CDR3 has 13 amino acids. Germline V gene sequence: CDR1 SEHNR, CDR2 FQNEAQ (reference sequence). CDR3 sequence reads: CASSLAGVTEAFF. Here the CDR3 DNA reads TGTGCCAGCAGCTTAGCAGGGGTCACTGAAGCTTTCTTT.

This clonotype has only a few counts. This chain uses TRBV14 with TRBJ2-5; the D gene is possibly TRBD2 (6 bases). This CDR3 has 15 residues. Germline-derived CDR1 and CDR2 are SGHDN and FVKESK. The V end was cut by 4 bases, the J end by 4 bases, with 16 bases between. For the CDR3, the DNA is TGTGCCAGCAGCCGGACCAGGGAGGAGGGAGAGACCCAGTACTTC. Its protein is CASSRTREEGETQYF.

In its sample, this clonotype was seen a few times. The chain recombines TRBV28 with TRBJ2-3; 11 nucleotides match TRBD2. Germline V gives CDR1 MDHEN, CDR2 SYDVKM. After removal of 6 bases from V and 4 bases from J, the junction contained 6 bases not matched to a gene. This CDR3 is 15 amino acids long. The CDR3 loop is CASRIAGGPADTQYF. CDR3 nucleotide sequence: TGTGCCAGCAGGATAGCGGGGGGGCCGGCAGATACGCAGTATTTT. The full variable domain, with the rest looked up from reference TRBV28 and TRBJ2-3, is DVKVTQSSRYLVKRTGEKVFLECVQDMDHENMFWYRQDPGLGLRLIYFSYDVKMKEKGDIPEGYSVSREKKERFSLILESASTNQTSMYLCASRIAGGPADTQYFGPGTRLTVL.

The rearrangement uses TRBV6-5 and TRBJ2-3; 12 bases agree with TRBD1. Per germline, CDR1 MNHEY and CDR2 SVGAGI. V shed 4 bases, J shed 1 base, and the junction held 0 bases outside the gene matches. The CDR3 has 15 amino acids. As DNA, the CDR3 is TGTGCCAGCAGTTGGGACAGGGGGCGCACAGATACGCAGTATTTT. Translating gives CASSWDRGRTDTQYF.

The genes are TRBV19 and TRBJ2-3; D gene ambiguous. This CDR3 has 14 amino acids. Germline-derived CDR1 and CDR2 are LNHDA and SQIVND (reference sequence). Trimming left V 3 bases short and J 3 bases short, with 10 bases between. The CDR3 region has the DNA TGTGCCAGTAGTATCCTCTCAGTGACAGATACGCAGTATTTT. The encoded protein is CASSILSVTDTQYF. The variable domain in full, completed from reference TRBV19 and TRBJ2-3, reads DGGITQSPKYLFRKEGQNVTLSCEQNLNHDAMYWYRQDPGQGLRLIYYSQIVNDFQKGDIAEGYSVSREKKESFPLTVTSAQKNPTAFYLCASSILSVTDTQYFGPGTRLTVL.

Only a few counts were recorded for this clonotype. The CDR3 loop is CAISESKGEGDVWNSPLHF. CDR3 coding DNA: TGTGCCATCAGTGAGTCGAAAGGGGAGGGAGACGTTTGGAATTCACCCCTCCACTTT. The chain links TRBV10-3 to TRBJ1-6; TRBD1 is a possible D gene (5 bases). The ends were cut back, 0 bases at V and 7 bases at J, with 22 bases in the middle. In germline, CDR1 is ENHRY, CDR2 SYGVKD. This CDR3 comprises 19 residues.

This clonotype was seen many times. The chain joins TRBV5-1 to TRBJ2-3; a weak D match, TRBD1 (6 bases). The V gene's germline CDR1 is SGHRS and CDR2 YFSETQ. V was pared by 0 bases and J by 4 bases, with 6 bases between. The CDR3 is made up of 13 amino acids. Written as DNA, the CDR3 is TGCGCCAGCAGCTTGGGGGGGCCAGATACGCAGTATTTT. Translating it yields CASSLGGPDTQYF.

This clonotype was picked up a small number of times. The V call is TRBV15, the J call TRBJ1-6, with TRBD1 matching over 7 bases. The J segment lost 10 bases and the V segment lost 0 bases, leaving 6 bases of the junction unmatched. Germline CDR1 and CDR2: LNHNV and YYDKDF (reference sequence). There are 15 residues in the CDR3. The CDR3 sequence: CATSREDREVSPLHF. In DNA form, the CDR3 reads TGTGCCACCAGCAGAGAAGACAGGGAAGTCTCACCCCTCCACTTT. The complete variable domain, with remaining parts taken from reference TRBV15 and TRBJ1-6, reads DAMVIQNPRYQVTQFGKPVTLSCSQTLNHNVMYWYQQKSSQAPKLLFHYYDKDFNNEADTPDNFQSRRPNTSFCFLDIRSPGLGDTAMYLCATSREDREVSPLHFGNGTRLTVT.

This clonotype was observed a few times. As DNA, the CDR3 is TGTGCCAGCAGCCGGGACAGGGGCCTTGCCTATGGCTACACCTTC. It yields the protein CASSRDRGLAYGYTF. V gene TRBV7-2 combines with J gene TRBJ1-2; 10 bases match TRBD1. CDR1 is SGHTA and CDR2 is FQGNSA in the germline V gene. J lost 4 bases, V lost 5 bases, and 7 bases had no gene match. There are 15 residues in the CDR3. Filled out from reference TRBV7-2 and TRBJ1-2, the complete variable domain reads GAGVSQSPSNKVTEKGKDVELRCDPISGHTALYWYRQSLGQGLEFLIYFQGNSAPDKSGLPSDRFSAERTGGSVSTLTIQRTQQEDSAVYLCASSRDRGLAYGYTFGSGTRLTVV.

The chain combines TRBV6-6 with TRBJ2-7; maybe TRBD2 (6 bases). Trimming removed 6 bases from V and 6 bases from J, with 15 bases in between. Germline V CDR1 and CDR2: MNHNY, SVGAGI (reference sequence). The CDR3 totals 13 residues. The CDR3 DNA sequence: TGTGCCAGCAGGGGGGACTCCTATCCCGAGCAGTACGTC. The encoded protein is CASRGDSYPEQYV.

The chain uses TRBV6-1 and TRBJ1-3; 9 bases are a match to TRBD1. The germline gives CDR1 MNHNS, CDR2 SASEGT. This CDR3 spans 14 amino acids. Losses at the gene ends were 6 bases for V and 6 bases for J; bases not matched to a gene: 6. CDR3 DNA sequence: TGTGCCAGCAGCGAGACAGGGGGTATAAACACCATATATTTT. Translated, it gives CASSETGGINTIYF.

There are many counts of this clonotype. The V and J genes are TRBV5-1 and TRBJ1-1; D might be TRBD1 (6 bases). Germline assignment: CDR1 SGHRS and CDR2 YFSETQ. Trimming took 5 bases from V and 2 from J, leaving 10 bases between them. The length of the CDR3 is 13 residues. The CDR3 is CASSLDSNTEAFF. In nucleotides, the CDR3 is TGCGCCAGCAGTCTGGACAGTAACACTGAAGCTTTCTTT. Variable domain in full (rest from reference TRBV5-1 and TRBJ1-1): KAGVTQTPRYLIKTRGQQVTLSCSPISGHRSVSWYQQTPGQGLQFLFEYFSETQRNKGNFPGRFSGRQFSNSRSEMNVSTLELGDSALYLCASSLDSNTEAFFGQGTRLTVV.

This clonotype was seen only a few times. J is TRBJ2-5 and V is TRBV7-2; D gene uncertain. Per germline, CDR1 SGHTA and CDR2 FQGNSA. This CDR3 is 14 amino acids long. V was clipped by 5 bases and J by 5 bases, with 15 bases between them. CDR3 region: CASSDLLEGETQYF. The CDR3 DNA reads TGTGCCAGCAGCGACCTTCTGGAAGGGGAGACCCAGTACTTC.

The V and J genes are TRBV7-9 and TRBJ2-5, with a weak D call TRBD1 (6 bases). The germline V and J ends were trimmed by 7 bases and 5 bases, with 17 bases remaining between them. CDR3 size: 14 residues. Germline V gene data show CDR1 as SEHNR and CDR2 as FQNEAQ (reference sequence). The CDR3 nucleotides are TGTGCCAGCAACTTCGGGACACTACGGGAGACCCAGTACTTC. As protein: CASNFGTLRETQYF.

This rearrangement joins TRBV7-9 to TRBJ2-7; D is unresolved. With 5 bases removed from V and 7 bases from J, the gap between germline ends came to 12 bases. The V gene's germline CDR1 is SEHNR and CDR2 FQNEAQ (reference sequence). The CDR3 loop spans 12 amino acids. CDR3 in amino acids: CASSTYGQEQYV. DNA for the CDR3: TGTGCCAGCAGCACCTACGGCCAAGAGCAGTACGTC.

This clonotype was observed a handful of times. The V call is TRBV5-1, the J call TRBJ2-5, with D perhaps matching TRBD1 (6 bases). Trimming took off 4 bases at V and 4 bases at J, with 14 bases between the two ends. Germline CDR1 reads SGHRS; CDR2 reads YFSETQ. The CDR3 runs to 14 residues. The CDR3 sequence: CASSINTGLETQYF. As DNA, the CDR3 is TGCGCCAGCAGCATCAATACAGGGCTAGAGACCCAGTACTTC.

This clonotype has just one count. The junction departs from germline at one end; a sequencing error may be responsible. This chain joins TRBV7-9 and TRBJ1-3; D is undetermined. The CDR3 is 13 amino acids. Per germline, CDR1 SEHNR and CDR2 FQNEAQ (reference sequence). In DNA form, the CDR3 reads TGTGCCAGCAGCACCAGTGGGGAGAACACCACATATTTT. This encodes CASSTSGENTTYF.

The V gene is TRBV2, the J gene TRBJ1-5, with TRBD1 as a possible D gene (6 bases). Trimming shortened V by 3 bases and J by 7 bases, and 16 bases separated the two germline ends. Germline-derived CDR1 and CDR2 are SNHLY and FYNNEI. The CDR3 runs to 15 residues. This CDR3 is CASSEGGGRRQPQHF. The CDR3 DNA sequence: TGTGCCAGCAGTGAGGGGGGGGGGCGCCGGCAGCCCCAGCATTTT.

The chain combines TRBV6-5 with TRBJ1-5; 11 nucleotides line up with TRBD1. This CDR3 contains 15 residues. Losses at the gene ends were 0 bases for V and 7 bases for J; bases not matched to a gene: 2. CDR1 is MNHEY, CDR2 SVGAGI, per germline. CDR3: CASSYSGQGGQPQHF. CDR3 coding DNA: TGTGCCAGCAGTTACTCGGGACAGGGGGGCCAGCCCCAGCATTTT.